These T cell receptor beta chains were read from a single sample in a study of cytomegalovirus exposure and HLA in healthy donors. Clones were sequenced by immunoSEQ multiplex PCR, and TCRdb holds only the in-frame ones, with some missing. In the table there are approximately 270,000 clones, roughly 80% of which are singletons. The sequenced sample consisted of PBMCs. These receptors were collected from a girl under 10 years old in good health and CMV-seronegative. CDR3s include the opening cysteine and the closing phenylalanine or tryptophan. The order of the fields is clone size, D gene, J gene, V gene, CDR3 protein, CDR3 DNA. A D gene is named only where the DNA matches it firmly. A clone size is listed for some rows: how often the clone was seen (once, few, many), or a class if it is expanded.

.,.,TRBJ1-2,TRBV10-3,CAISESESLPGYTF,TGTGCCATCAGTGAGTCAGAGAGCTTACCGGGATACACCTTC
.,.,TRBJ2-3,TRBV7-3,CASSLRQPDTQYF,TGTGCCAGCAGCCTACGACAGCCAGATACGCAGTATTTT
.,TRBD1,TRBJ2-5,TRBV4-1,CASSQGTGTETQYF,TGCGCCAGCAGCCAAGGGACAGGGACGGAGACCCAGTACTTC
.,.,TRBJ2-1,TRBV7-9,CASSLTGSYNEQFF,TGTGCCAGCAGCTTAACGGGCTCCTACAATGAGCAGTTCTTC
.,.,TRBJ2-3,TRBV4-1,CASSPRGYVIADTQYF,TGCGCCAGCAGCCCTAGGGGGTATGTTATCGCAGATACGCAGTATTTT
once,TRBD1,TRBJ2-1,TRBV6-1,CASSEGQSSYNEQFF,TGTGCCAGCAGTGAGGGACAGAGCTCCTACAATGAGCAGTTCTTC
.,.,TRBJ2-6,TRBV7-2,CASKGEGAGANVLTF,TGTGCCAGCAAGGGGGAGGGCGCTGGGGCCAACGTCCTGACTTTC
.,.,TRBJ2-7,TRBV4-1,CASSQAQGPYEQYF,TGCGCCAGCAGCCAAGCACAGGGACCTTACGAGCAGTACTTC
few,.,TRBJ2-7,TRBV5-1,CASSLKSGAVHEQYF,TGCGCCAGCAGCTTAAAGAGCGGAGCGGTACACGAGCAGTACTTC
.,.,TRBJ2-7,TRBV11-2,CASSFSSYEQYF,TGTGCCAGCAGCTTTTCGTCCTACGAGCAGTACTTC
few,.,TRBJ2-7,TRBV19,CASSRQGLSYEQYF,TGTGCCAGTAGTCGCCAGGGGTTAAGCTACGAGCAGTACTTC
.,TRBD2,TRBJ2-1,TRBV10-2,CASSGLATSSYNEQFF,TGCGCCAGCAGTGGACTAGCGACTAGCTCCTACAATGAGCAGTTCTTC
.,TRBD1,TRBJ2-7,TRBV6-5,CASSRAGTGFYEQYF,TGTGCCAGCAGTCGGGCCGGGACAGGATTCTACGAGCAGTACTTC
.,TRBD2,TRBJ2-2,TRBV9,CASSVGGLGSSGELFF,TGTGCCAGCAGCGTAGGGGGACTAGGGTCGTCCGGGGAGCTGTTTTTT
.,TRBD1,TRBJ1-5,TRBV28,CASTKVGQGFTSNQPQHF,TGTGCCAGCACCAAAGTCGGACAGGGCTTTACGAGCAATCAGCCCCAGCATTTT
.,.,TRBJ2-1,TRBV4-1,CASSQVAQGYEQFF,TGCGCCAGCAGCCAAGTCGCTCAGGGGTATGAGCAGTTCTTC
once,.,TRBJ2-7,TRBV20-1,CSASIGREQYF,TGCAGTGCTAGTATCGGTCGGGAGCAGTACTTC
.,.,TRBJ1-1,TRBV27,CASSITGRQAFF,TGTGCCAGCAGTATAACAGGGAGACAAGCTTTCTTT
.,TRBD2,TRBJ2-7,TRBV5-1,CASSSTGTSGEQYF,TGCGCCAGCAGCAGCACCGGGACTAGCGGCGAGCAGTACTTC
.,TRBD1,TRBJ2-7,TRBV5-1,CASSLRTGGFYEQYF,TGCGCCAGCAGCCTCCGGACAGGGGGCTTCTACGAGCAGTACTTC
.,TRBD2,TRBJ2-5,TRBV6-5,CASSYSMAGGQETQYF,TGTGCCAGCAGTTACTCGATGGCGGGGGGGCAAGAGACCCAGTACTTC
.,.,TRBJ1-2,TRBV14,CASSRNPGGYGYTF,TGTGCCAGCAGCCGAAACCCGGGTGGCTATGGCTACACCTTC
.,TRBD2,TRBJ2-7,TRBV10-1,CASITGGYEQYF,TGCGCCAGCATTACGGGAGGTTACGAGCAGTACTTC
.,TRBD2,TRBJ2-5,TRBV10-3,CAISVRGAQETQYF,TGTGCCATCAGTGTGCGGGGGGCCCAAGAGACCCAGTACTTC
few,TRBD1,TRBJ2-7,TRBV10-3,CAISAPATGSSYEQYF,TGTGCCATCAGTGCCCCTGCGACAGGGAGCTCCTACGAGCAGTACTTC
once,.,TRBJ1-3,TRBV7-9,CASSLVGHSSGNTIYF,TGTGCCAGCAGCTTAGTGGGACACAGCTCTGGAAACACCATATATTTT
.,.,TRBJ2-7,TRBV4-1,CASSQDQLEPYEQYF,TGCGCCAGCAGCCAAGACCAGCTAGAGCCCTACGAGCAGTACTTC
.,.,TRBJ2-5,TRBV29-1,CSVDKGAQYF,TGCAGCGTTGATAAGGGGGCCCAGTACTTC
.,.,TRBJ2-7,TRBV30,CAWSHSYEQYF,TGTGCCTGGAGTCACTCCTACGAGCAGTACTTC
once,.,TRBJ1-1,TRBV28,CASSFPSNTEAFF,TGTGCCAGCAGTTTCCCCTCGAACACTGAAGCTTTCTTT
few,.,TRBJ2-2,TRBV5-8,CASSSPTENTGELFF,TGTGCCAGCAGCTCCCCGACAGAGAACACCGGGGAGCTGTTTTTT
.,.,TRBJ2-7,TRBV2,CASSPYLDYEQYF,TGTGCCAGCAGCCCCTATCTAGACTACGAGCAGTACTTC
.,TRBD1,TRBJ1-2,TRBV6-6,CASSYVTGTGGGYTF,TGTGCCAGCAGTTACGTAACCGGGACAGGGGGTGGCTACACCTTC
.,TRBD1,TRBJ1-2,TRBV5-6,CASSLGTGVFGYTF,TGTGCCAGCAGCTTGGGGACAGGGGTGTTCGGCTACACCTTC
.,TRBD1,TRBJ1-5,TRBV18,CASSTQGANQPQHF,TGTGCCAGCTCAACACAGGGGGCGAATCAGCCCCAGCATTTT
.,TRBD1,TRBJ2-2,TRBV6-6,CASIGRGPIGELFF,TGTGCCAGCATAGGCAGGGGGCCGATCGGGGAGCTGTTTTTT
.,.,TRBJ1-2,TRBV5-5,CASSSDRGHYGYTF,TGTGCCAGCAGCTCAGATCGAGGTCACTATGGCTACACCTTC
.,TRBD1,TRBJ2-1,TRBV11-2,CASSFAGTGANEQFF,TGTGCCAGCAGCTTCGCCGGGACAGGGGCAAATGAGCAGTTCTTC
.,.,TRBJ1-6,TRBV5-8,CASRPAGGNNSPLHF,TGTGCCAGCAGACCCGCGGGGGGAAATAATTCACCCCTCCACTTT
.,.,TRBJ1-1,TRBV5-8,CASSLRQQMNTEAFF,TGTGCCAGCAGCTTAAGACAGCAGATGAACACTGAAGCTTTCTTT
.,TRBD2,TRBJ2-5,TRBV15,CATRGAGGTPRREETQYF,TGTGCCACCAGGGGTGCGGGGGGCACCCCTAGGAGGGAAGAGACCCAGTACTTC
once,TRBD2,TRBJ2-1,TRBV28,CASSFPPAGGGNEQFF,TGTGCCAGCAGTTTCCCCCCAGCGGGAGGGGGCAATGAGCAGTTCTTC
.,TRBD1,TRBJ1-3,TRBV6-5,CASSFDRGRGNTIYF,TGTGCCAGCAGCTTCGACAGGGGGCGAGGAAACACCATATATTTT
.,.,TRBJ2-3,TRBV19,CASSIAVRVSTDTQYF,TGTGCCAGTAGTATAGCCGTCCGGGTTAGCACAGATACGCAGTATTTT
.,TRBD1,TRBJ2-3,TRBV9,CASSAPSTGTSTDTQYF,TGTGCCAGCAGCGCCCCATCGACAGGGACGAGCACAGATACGCAGTATTTT
.,TRBD2,TRBJ2-3,TRBV4-2,CASSQDELATDTQYF,TGTGCCAGCAGCCAAGACGAACTAGCGACAGATACGCAGTATTTT
once,.,TRBJ2-5,TRBV5-4,CASSEGGDGRTQYF,TGTGCCAGCAGCGAAGGGGGGGACGGCCGGACCCAGTACTTC
.,.,TRBJ2-7,TRBV10-1,CASSGGYEQYF,TGCGCCAGCAGTGGAGGCTACGAGCAGTACTTC
.,.,TRBJ2-1,TRBV29-1,CSAPGLTTYNEQFF,TGCAGCGCACCGGGACTGACGACCTACAATGAGCAGTTCTTC
once,TRBD1,TRBJ2-7,TRBV5-4,CASSGRFEGAHEQYF,TGTGCCAGCAGCGGGAGATTTGAGGGGGCCCACGAGCAGTACTTC
.,TRBD1,TRBJ1-1,TRBV11-2,CASSWTGNTEAFF,TGTGCCAGCAGCTGGACAGGGAACACTGAAGCTTTCTTT